Listed below are T cell receptor beta chains from one sample, sequenced in a study of blood T cell repertoires in COVID-19. Generated by immunoSEQ multiplex PCR, the TCRdb table keeps only in-frame clones and is missing some. Of under 250,000 clones detected, about 80% appear once; the ten largest clones hold about 2.1%. The sequencing input was peripheral blood. The receptor source for this set is a woman aged 60 to 75 with acute or convalescent COVID-19. CDR3s include the opening cysteine and the closing phenylalanine or tryptophan. D genes are given only for firm matches. Part of the rows lack a size; the others show once, few, many or a class for expanded clones.

clone size	D gene	V gene	J gene	CDR3 protein	CDR3 DNA
NA	TRBD2	TRBV3-1/TRBV3-2	TRBJ2-7	CASSQKTSGAPEQYF	TGTGCCAGCAGCCAAAAGACTAGCGGGGCGCCCGAGCAGTACTTC
NA	NA	TRBV6-4	TRBJ2-1	CASSLEENNEQFF	TGTGCCAGCAGTCTAGAGGAAAACAATGAGCAGTTCTTC
NA	NA	TRBV30	TRBJ1-1	CAWRRGNTEAFF	TGTGCCTGGAGAAGAGGAAACACTGAAGCTTTCTTT
NA	TRBD1	TRBV19	TRBJ2-6	CASSPGQGSSGANVLTF	TGTGCCAGTAGTCCGGGACAGGGAAGCTCTGGGGCCAACGTCCTGACTTTC
once	NA	TRBV19	TRBJ1-1	CASSIEGAAFF	TGTGCCAGTAGTATCGAAGGGGCGGCTTTCTTT
NA	NA	TRBV18	TRBJ1-1	CASSTEMNTEAFF	TGTGCCAGCTCAACGGAGATGAACACTGAAGCTTTCTTT
NA	NA	TRBV5-6	TRBJ1-2	CASSLASGAYGYTF	TGTGCCAGCAGCTTGGCCTCGGGTGCCTATGGCTACACCTTC
once	NA	TRBV7-2	TRBJ1-2	CASSPGGWGNYGYTF	TGTGCCAGCAGCCCTGGCGGGTGGGGTAACTATGGCTACACCTTC
NA	TRBD2	TRBV6-5	TRBJ2-1	CASSWGGEQFF	TGTGCCAGCAGTTGGGGGGGTGAGCAGTTCTTC
NA	TRBD1	TRBV6-5	TRBJ1-2	CASSYPGTGHGYTF	TGTGCCAGCAGTTACCCCGGGACAGGGCATGGCTACACCTTC
NA	TRBD1	TRBV12-5	TRBJ1-5	CASGSTGDNQPQHF	TGTGCTAGTGGTTCAACAGGGGACAATCAGCCCCAGCATTTT
NA	NA	TRBV7-2	TRBJ2-7	CASSLEGLTTYEQYF	TGTGCCAGCAGCCTGGAGGGACTCACTACCTACGAGCAGTACTTC
NA	TRBD2	TRBV9	TRBJ2-1	CASSVAPPGGPEGEQFF	TGTGCCAGCAGCGTAGCCCCTCCGGGGGGGCCGGAAGGAGAGCAGTTCTTC
NA	NA	TRBV30	TRBJ2-1	CAWSRDSHNEQFF	TGTGCCTGGAGTCGGGACTCCCACAATGAGCAGTTCTTC
NA	TRBD1	TRBV5-1	TRBJ1-2	CASSLVDRGLGYTF	TGCGCCAGCAGCTTGGTTGACAGGGGCTTAGGCTACACCTTC
few	NA	TRBV5-1	TRBJ1-1	CASRHDGQPNTEAFF	TGCGCCAGCAGACATGATGGACAGCCGAACACTGAAGCTTTCTTT
NA	NA	TRBV6-2/TRBV6-3	TRBJ1-2	CASSGLDSHYGYTF	TGTGCCAGCAGTGGCCTTGACAGCCACTATGGCTACACCTTC
NA	NA	TRBV4-3	TRBJ2-4	CASSQDLHQLAKNIQYF	TGCGCCAGCAGCCAAGATTTGCATCAGTTAGCCAAAAACATTCAGTACTTC
NA	NA	TRBV4-3	TRBJ2-3	CASSRGTGSGTDTQYF	TGCGCCAGCAGCCGAGGGACCGGGAGCGGCACAGATACGCAGTATTTT
few	NA	TRBV30	TRBJ1-1	CAWSGGKNTEAFF	TGTGCCTGGAGCGGGGGGAAGAACACTGAAGCTTTCTTT
NA	TRBD1	TRBV3-1/TRBV3-2	TRBJ1-2	CASSFFARQGEGYTF	TGTGCCAGCAGCTTTTTCGCCCGACAGGGCGAAGGCTACACCTTC
NA	NA	TRBV5-4	TRBJ2-5	CASSLDRGQTQYF	TGTGCCAGCAGCTTGGATAGGGGTCAGACCCAGTACTTC
NA	TRBD1	TRBV4-1	TRBJ2-1	CASSPLTGDSYNEQFF	TGCGCCAGCAGCCCCCTGACAGGGGACTCCTACAATGAGCAGTTCTTC
NA	NA	TRBV14	TRBJ2-5	CASSGQRGETQYF	TGTGCCAGCAGCGGACAGAGGGGAGAGACCCAGTACTTC
once	TRBD1	TRBV6-5	TRBJ1-2	CASSYQSGQGRGGYTF	TGTGCCAGCAGTTACCAATCAGGACAGGGAAGAGGTGGCTACACCTTC
few	NA	TRBV29-1	TRBJ2-7	CSVYRGDEQYF	TGCAGCGTTTATCGGGGAGACGAGCAGTACTTC
NA	TRBD1	TRBV25-1	TRBJ1-1	CASSELRTGGATEAFF	TGTGCCAGCAGTGAATTGAGGACAGGGGGCGCCACTGAAGCTTTCTTT
once	NA	TRBV6-5	TRBJ1-1	CASIRAGNTEAFF	TGTGCCAGCATAAGAGCGGGGAACACTGAAGCTTTCTTT
NA	NA	TRBV10-3	TRBJ2-1	CAISESAQQFF	TGTGCCATCAGTGAGTCGGCTCAGCAGTTCTTC
NA	NA	TRBV19	TRBJ1-5	CASSILYSNQPQHF	TGTGCCAGTAGTATTCTGTATAGCAATCAGCCCCAGCATTTT
once	NA	TRBV5-1	TRBJ1-1	CASSGQDGAFF	TGCGCCAGCAGCGGGCAGGATGGAGCTTTCTTT
NA	NA	TRBV5-4	TRBJ2-7	CASSLDRVRGEQYF	TGTGCCAGCAGCTTGGACAGGGTTCGTGGTGAGCAGTACTTC
NA	TRBD1	TRBV24-1	TRBJ1-5	CATSDGGQGIGQPQHF	TGTGCCACCAGTGATGGAGGACAGGGGATAGGCCAGCCCCAGCATTTT
NA	NA	TRBV5-1	TRBJ1-2	CASSFETAYGYTF	TGCGCCAGCAGCTTCGAGACAGCCTATGGCTACACCTTC